This T cell receptor (beta chain) was sequenced for a study of T-cell reconstitution after alpha-beta-depleted transplantation in children. Study-level findings and limits: Surviving recipient T cells and thymic progenitors accounted for the high day-60 TCRbeta diversity observed in some patients. Once a year had passed after transplant, T-cell counts and diversity came mostly from newly produced T cells. Two months or so post-transplant, alpha-beta T cells reportedly derived from several hundred expanded graft clones.

CDR3 size: 19 residues. Trimming removed 2 bases from V and 5 bases from J; junction bases left unmatched: 10. Germline CDR1 LGHNA, CDR2 YNFKEQ. TCRbeta library preparation incorporated unique molecular identifiers. A single record per CDR3 protein comes from TCRdb applying MiXCR to the PCR reads. The sample contains about 250,000 distinct CDR3 sequences, 20% to 30% of which appear only once. A remark on this clonotype: What it recognizes is unknown.

Material: PBMCs, mostly from graft donor cells, obtained 360 days after TCRalphabeta/CD19-depleted stem cell transplant. V gene TRBV4-2 combines with J gene TRBJ2-2; 14 bases agree with TRBD2. The sequence was obtained from a female patient between 2 and 15 years old who had a stem cell transplant for congenital amegakaryocytic thrombocytopenia, so the T cells may come from the graft donor. This chain's CDR3 is CASSQLQGLAGARTGELFF. The CDR3 DNA reads TGTGCCAGCAGCCAACTACAGGGACTAGCGGGGGCTAGGACCGGGGAGCTGTTTTTT.